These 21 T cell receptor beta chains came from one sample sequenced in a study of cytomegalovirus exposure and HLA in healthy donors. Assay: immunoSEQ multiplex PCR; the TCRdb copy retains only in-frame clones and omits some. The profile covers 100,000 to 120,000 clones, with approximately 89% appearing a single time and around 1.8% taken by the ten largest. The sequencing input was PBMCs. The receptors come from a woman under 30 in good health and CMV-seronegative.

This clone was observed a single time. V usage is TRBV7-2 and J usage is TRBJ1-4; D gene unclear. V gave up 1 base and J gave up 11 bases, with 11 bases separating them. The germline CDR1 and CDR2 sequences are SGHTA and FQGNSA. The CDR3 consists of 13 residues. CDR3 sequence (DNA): TGTGCCAGCAGCTTAGAAGAGGGTAGGAAACTGTTTTTT. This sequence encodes CASSLEEGRKLFF.

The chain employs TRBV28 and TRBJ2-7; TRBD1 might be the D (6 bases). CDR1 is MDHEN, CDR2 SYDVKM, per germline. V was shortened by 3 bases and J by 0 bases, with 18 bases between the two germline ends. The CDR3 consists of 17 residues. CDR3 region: CASSFGRDNYFSYEQYF. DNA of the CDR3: TGTGCCAGCAGTTTCGGTCGGGACAATTACTTCTCCTACGAGCAGTACTTC.

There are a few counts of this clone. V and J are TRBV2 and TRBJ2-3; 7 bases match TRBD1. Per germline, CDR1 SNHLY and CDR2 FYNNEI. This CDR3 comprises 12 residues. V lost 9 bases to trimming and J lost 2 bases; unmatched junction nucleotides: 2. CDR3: CARQGNTDTQYF. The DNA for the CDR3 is TGTGCCAGACAGGGGAACACAGATACGCAGTATTTT.

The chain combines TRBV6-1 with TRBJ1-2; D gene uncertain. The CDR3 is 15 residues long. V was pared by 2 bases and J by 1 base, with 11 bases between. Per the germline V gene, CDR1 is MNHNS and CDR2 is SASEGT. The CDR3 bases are TGTGCCAGCAGTGAACAGGCGTCTCGTAACTATGGCTACACCTTC. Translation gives CASSEQASRNYGYTF.

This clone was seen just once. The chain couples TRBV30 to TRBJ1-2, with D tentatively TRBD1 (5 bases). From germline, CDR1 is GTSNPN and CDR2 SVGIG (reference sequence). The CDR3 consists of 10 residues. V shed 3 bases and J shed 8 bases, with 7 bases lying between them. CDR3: CAWRRGGYTF. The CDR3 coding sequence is TGTGCCTGGAGAAGGGGCGGCTACACCTTC.

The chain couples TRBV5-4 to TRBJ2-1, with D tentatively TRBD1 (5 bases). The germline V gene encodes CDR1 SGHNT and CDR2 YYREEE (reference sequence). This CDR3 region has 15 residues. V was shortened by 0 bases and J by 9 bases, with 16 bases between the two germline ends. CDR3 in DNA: TGTGCCAGCAGCTTGGGTCGAGCAGCTGGGGCTGAGCAGTTCTTC. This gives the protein CASSLGRAAGAEQFF.

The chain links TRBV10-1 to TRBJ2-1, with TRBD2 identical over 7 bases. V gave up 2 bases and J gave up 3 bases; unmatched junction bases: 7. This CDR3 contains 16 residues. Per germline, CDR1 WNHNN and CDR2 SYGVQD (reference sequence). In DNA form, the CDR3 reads TGCGCCAGCAGTGAGGTACCCCTAGCGGACTACAATGAGCAGTTCTTC. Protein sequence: CASSEVPLADYNEQFF.

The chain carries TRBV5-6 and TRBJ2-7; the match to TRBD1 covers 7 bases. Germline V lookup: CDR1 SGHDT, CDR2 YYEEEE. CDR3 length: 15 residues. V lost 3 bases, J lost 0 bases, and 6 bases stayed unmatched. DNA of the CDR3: TGTGCCAGCAGCTCTGAAGGGACAGCCTCCTACGAGCAGTACTTC. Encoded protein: CASSSEGTASYEQYF. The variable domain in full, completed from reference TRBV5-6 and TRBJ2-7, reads DAGVTQSPTHLIKTRGQQVTLRCSPKSGHDTVSWYQQALGQGPQFIFQYYEEEERQRGNFPDRFSGHQFPNYSSELNVNALLLGDSALYLCASSSEGTASYEQYFGPGTRLTVT.

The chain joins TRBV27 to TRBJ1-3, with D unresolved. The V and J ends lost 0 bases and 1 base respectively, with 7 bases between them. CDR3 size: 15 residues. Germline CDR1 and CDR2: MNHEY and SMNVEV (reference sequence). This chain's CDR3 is CASSLSGESGNTIYF. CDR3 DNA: TGTGCCAGCAGTTTATCCGGGGAGTCTGGAAACACCATATATTTT.

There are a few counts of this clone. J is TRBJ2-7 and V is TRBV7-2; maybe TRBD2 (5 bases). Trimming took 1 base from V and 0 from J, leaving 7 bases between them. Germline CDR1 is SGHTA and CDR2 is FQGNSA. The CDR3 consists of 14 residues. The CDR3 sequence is CASSLVEGSYEQYF. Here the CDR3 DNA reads TGTGCCAGCAGCTTAGTTGAGGGCTCCTACGAGCAGTACTTC.

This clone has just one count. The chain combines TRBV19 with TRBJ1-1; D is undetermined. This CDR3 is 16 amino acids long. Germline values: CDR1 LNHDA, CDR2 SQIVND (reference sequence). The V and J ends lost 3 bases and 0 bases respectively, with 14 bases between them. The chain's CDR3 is CASSMAVGRMNTEAFF. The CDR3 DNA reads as TGTGCCAGTAGTATGGCAGTTGGGCGAATGAACACTGAAGCTTTCTTT.

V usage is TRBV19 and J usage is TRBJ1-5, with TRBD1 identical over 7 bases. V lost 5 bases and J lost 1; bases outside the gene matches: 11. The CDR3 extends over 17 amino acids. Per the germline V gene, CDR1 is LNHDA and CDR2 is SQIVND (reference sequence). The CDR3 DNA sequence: TGTGCCAGTAGTCTCGAAGAGGGGGCAGTCAGCAATCAGCCCCAGCATTTT. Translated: CASSLEEGAVSNQPQHF. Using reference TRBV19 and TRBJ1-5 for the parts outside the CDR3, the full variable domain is DGGITQSPKYLFRKEGQNVTLSCEQNLNHDAMYWYRQDPGQGLRLIYYSQIVNDFQKGDIAEGYSVSREKKESFPLTVTSAQKNPTAFYLCASSLEEGAVSNQPQHFGDGTRLSIL.

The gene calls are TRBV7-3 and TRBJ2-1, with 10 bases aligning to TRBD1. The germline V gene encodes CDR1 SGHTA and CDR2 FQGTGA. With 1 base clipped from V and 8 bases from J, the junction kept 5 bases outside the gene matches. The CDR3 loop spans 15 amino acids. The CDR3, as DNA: TGTGCCAGCAGCTTAAGGGACAGGGGCGACGATGAGCAGTTCTTC. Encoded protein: CASSLRDRGDDEQFF. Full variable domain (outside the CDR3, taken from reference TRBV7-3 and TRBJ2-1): GAGVSQTPSNKVTEKGKYVELRCDPISGHTALYWYRQSLGQGPEFLIYFQGTGAADDSGLPNDRFFAVRPEGSVSTLKIQRTERGDSAVYLCASSLRDRGDDEQFFGPGTRLTVL.

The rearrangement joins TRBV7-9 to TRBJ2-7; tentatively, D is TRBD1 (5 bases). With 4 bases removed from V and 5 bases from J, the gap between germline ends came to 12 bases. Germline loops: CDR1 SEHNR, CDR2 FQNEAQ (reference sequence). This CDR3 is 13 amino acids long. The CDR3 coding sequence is TGTGCCAGCAGCTCCCGGCAGGGCAACGAGCAGTACTTC. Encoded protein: CASSSRQGNEQYF.

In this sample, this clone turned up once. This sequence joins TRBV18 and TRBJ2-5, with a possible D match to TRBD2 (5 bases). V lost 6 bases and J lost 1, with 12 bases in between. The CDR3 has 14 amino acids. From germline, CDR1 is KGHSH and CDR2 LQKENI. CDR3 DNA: TGTGCCAGCTCGCCCCGGACTGGCCAAGAGACCCAGTACTTC. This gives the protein CASSPRTGQETQYF.

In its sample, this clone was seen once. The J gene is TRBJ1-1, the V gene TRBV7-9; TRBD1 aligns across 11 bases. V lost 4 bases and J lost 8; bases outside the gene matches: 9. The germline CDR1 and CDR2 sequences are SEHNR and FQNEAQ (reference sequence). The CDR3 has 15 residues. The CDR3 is CASSSKGQGASEAFF. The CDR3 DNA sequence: TGTGCCAGCAGCTCAAAAGGACAGGGGGCGTCAGAAGCTTTCTTT.

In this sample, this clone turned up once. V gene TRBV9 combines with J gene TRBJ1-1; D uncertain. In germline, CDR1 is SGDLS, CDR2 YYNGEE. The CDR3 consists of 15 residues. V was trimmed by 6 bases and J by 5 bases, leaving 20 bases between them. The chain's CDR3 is CASNPSGQAGTEAFF. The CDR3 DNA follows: TGTGCCAGCAACCCTAGTGGGCAGGCGGGGACTGAAGCTTTCTTT.

The CDR3 sequence: CASSSPPSGSTYEQYF. The CDR3 DNA is TGTGCCAGCAGCTCCCCTCCTAGCGGGAGCACCTACGAGCAGTACTTC. The genes are TRBV7-3 and TRBJ2-7; 10 bases line up with TRBD2. This CDR3 spans 16 amino acids. J was trimmed by 2 bases and V by 4 bases; bases with no gene match: 8. Germline lookup yields CDR1 SGHTA and CDR2 FQGTGA.

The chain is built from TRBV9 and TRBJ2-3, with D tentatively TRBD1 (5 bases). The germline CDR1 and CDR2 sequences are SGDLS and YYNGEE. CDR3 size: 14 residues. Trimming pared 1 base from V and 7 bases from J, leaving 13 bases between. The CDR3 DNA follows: TGTGCCAGCAGCGTATCCCCACAGGCGAATACGCAGTATTTT. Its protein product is CASSVSPQANTQYF.

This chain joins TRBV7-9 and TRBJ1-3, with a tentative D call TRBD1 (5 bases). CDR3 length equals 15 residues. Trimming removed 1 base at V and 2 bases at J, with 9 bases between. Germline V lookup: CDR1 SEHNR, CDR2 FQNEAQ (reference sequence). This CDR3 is CASSLGRVAGNTIYF. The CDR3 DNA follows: TGTGCCAGCAGCTTAGGCAGGGTCGCTGGAAACACCATATATTTT.

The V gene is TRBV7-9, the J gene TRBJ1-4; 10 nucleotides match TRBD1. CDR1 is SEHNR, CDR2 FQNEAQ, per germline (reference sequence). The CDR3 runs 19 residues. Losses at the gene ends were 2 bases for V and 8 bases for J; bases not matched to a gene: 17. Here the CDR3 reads CASSLHRLSRQGASEKLFF. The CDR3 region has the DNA TGTGCCAGCAGCTTACATCGGTTGTCCCGACAGGGGGCATCCGAAAAACTGTTTTTT.